This TCR beta chain was recorded in a study of OX40 agonist ivuxolimab in advanced cancers. Study at large: Patients were infused with ivuxolimab every 2 weeks at 0.01 to 10 mg/kg. Study findings and constraints: Doses of 0.1 to 3.0 mg/kg were accompanied by clonal expansion of CD4+ and CD8+ blood T cells by week 6. Patients with a partial response at 0.1-3.0 mg/kg had among the lowest clonal expansion.

The germline V and J ends were trimmed by 6 bases and 4 bases, with 13 bases remaining between them. The CDR3 runs 13 residues. The V gene's germline CDR1 is MDHEN and CDR2 SYDVKM. Only in-frame clones appear in the TCRdb table, and some are missing; sequencing was by immunoSEQ multiplex PCR. The table shows 40,000 to 45,000 clones, with over 75% occurring only once. Remarks on this clone: Its target is unknown.

The rearrangement links TRBV28 to TRBJ2-7; D ambiguous. The source of this sequence is an adult with an advanced solid tumor such as melanoma, head and neck, liver or kidney cancer. The source was CD4+ or CD8+ T cells sorted from blood, collected in a trial of the OX40 agonist ivuxolimab. The chain's CDR3 is CASSPLLLYEQYF. The CDR3 DNA follows: TGTGCCAGCAGCCCATTGCTCCTTTACGAGCAGTACTTC.